These 25 T cell receptor beta chains came from one sample sequenced in a study of regulatory T cells in long-lasting Graves disease. CDR3 regions were amplified by Arm-PCR using iRepertoire HTBI primers to build TCR beta libraries. Via MiXCR, TCRdb re-called the multiplex PCR reads, giving one row per CDR3 protein. The table shows about 430,000 distinct CDR3 sequences, with about 15% occurring only once. The time point: newly diagnosed GD, antithyroid drugs for less than 3 months. Scientists built the TCR library using RNA that was extracted from PBMCs. This sample was shared with a second study, whose subject was T cells in Graves' hyperthyroidism and ophthalmopathy.

The sequencing used peripheral blood mononuclear cells (PBMCs), collected at new diagnosis, from a patient treated with antithyroid drugs. The source is a woman between 40 and 55 years old with Graves disease.

This clonotype was seen ten or more times. The chain combines TRBV28 with TRBJ2-6, with 11 positions matching TRBD1. The V gene's germline CDR1 is MDHEN and CDR2 SYDVKM. V gave up 2 bases and J gave up 0 bases; unmatched junction bases: 9. This CDR3 spans 20 amino acids. CDR3 protein: CASSLISDRGRFSGANVLTF. CDR3 DNA: TGTGCCAGCAGTTTAATCTCGGACAGGGGGCGCTTCTCTGGGGCCAACGTCCTGACTTTC.

This clonotype has at least ten counts. This rearrangement joins TRBV12-3 or TRBV12-4 to TRBJ1-4, with a weak D call TRBD1 (5 bases). Trimming cost V 0 bases and J 14 bases, with 19 bases left between them. The CDR3 contains 15 residues. The CDR3 DNA is TGTGCCAGCAGTTTAGCGCTTGGGACGGAGTATAAGCTGTTTTTT. Protein sequence: CASSLALGTEYKLFF.

Many counts were recorded for this clonotype. The chain carries TRBV20-1 and TRBJ2-3; 10 nucleotides match TRBD2. CDR3 size: 15 residues. From germline, CDR1 is DFQATT and CDR2 SNEGSKA (reference sequence). V trimming: 6 bases; J trimming: 2 bases; junction bases outside the gene matches: 8. The CDR3 nucleotides are TGCAGTGCCCACCGGACTAGCGGTGTCACAGATACGCAGTATTTT. This gives the protein CSAHRTSGVTDTQYF.

In its sample, this clonotype was seen a few times. The chain links TRBV9 to TRBJ1-2; no reliable D call. The CDR3 runs to 14 residues. Germline V lookup: CDR1 SGDLS, CDR2 YYNGEE. V lost 4 bases and J 5 bases, leaving 15 bases between the germline ends. The CDR3, as DNA: TGTGCCAGCAGCCTCCAAGAAGGGCATTATGGCTACACCTTC. It specifies CASSLQEGHYGYTF.

This clonotype was seen more than once but under ten times. This chain links TRBV6-5 with TRBJ2-2; D unresolved. This CDR3 spans 12 amino acids. Trimming cost V 2 bases and J 5 bases, with 3 bases left between them. Germline V gene data show CDR1 as MNHEY and CDR2 as SVGAGI. This chain's CDR3 is CASSYETGELFF. CDR3 bases: TGTGCCAGCAGTTACGAGACCGGGGAGCTGTTTTTT.

This clonotype occurred many times. V usage is TRBV2 and J usage is TRBJ2-2; a possible D gene is TRBD2 (5 bases). V dropped 7 bases and J dropped 3 bases, with 18 bases sitting between them. CDR3 length: 16 residues. The germline V gene has CDR1 SNHLY and CDR2 FYNNEI. The CDR3 sequence: CASTDFLHIDTGELFF. The CDR3 nucleotides read TGTGCCAGCACGGACTTCCTCCACATAGACACCGGGGAGCTGTTTTTT.

This clonotype showed up many times. This chain links TRBV2 with TRBJ1-6; D gene uncertain. Per the germline V gene, CDR1 is SNHLY and CDR2 is FYNNEI. There are 15 residues in the CDR3. V lost 7 bases and J 0 bases, leaving 10 bases between the germline ends. CDR3 region: CASIPASSYNSPLHF. CDR3 bases: TGTGCCAGCATACCAGCCAGCTCCTATAATTCACCCCTCCACTTT.

This clonotype was observed many times. CDR3 DNA: TGTGCCAGCAGTGAAGAAGGCAATCAGCCCCAGCATTTT. Encoded protein: CASSEEGNQPQHF. This chain connects TRBV2 to TRBJ1-5; D ambiguous. CDR1 is SNHLY and CDR2 is FYNNEI in the germline V gene. V dropped 1 base and J dropped 2 bases, with 3 bases sitting between them. The CDR3 covers 13 residues.

The rearrangement joins TRBV7-3 to TRBJ2-7; TRBD2 agrees at 7 bases. CDR1 and CDR2 (germline): SGHTA, FQGTGA. Losses at the gene ends were 5 bases for V and 1 base for J; bases not matched to a gene: 5. The length of the CDR3 is 14 residues. CDR3 in DNA: TGTGCCAGCAGCCTCGGGACTAATTCCTACGAGCAGTACTTC. This sequence encodes CASSLGTNSYEQYF.

In regard to this clonotype: This may come from a read error, since a much larger clone is one base off. The chain links TRBV30 to TRBJ2-2; the match to TRBD2 covers 9 bases. The CDR3 is 14 amino acids. CDR1 GTSNPN and CDR2 SVGIG come from the germline V gene (reference sequence). CDR3 bases: TGTACCTGGAGTATCGGACTAGCGTCCGGGGAGCTGTTTTTT. Amino acids: CTWSIGLASGELFF.

This clonotype was counted only a few times. This chain joins TRBV13 and TRBJ2-1; tentative D call: TRBD2 (6 bases). Germline V gene lookup returns CDR1 PRHDT and CDR2 FYEKMQ (reference sequence). V lost 0 bases and J 6 bases, leaving 15 bases between the germline ends. The length of the CDR3 is 16 residues. CDR3 residues: CASSLGSGLVSNEQFF. The CDR3 coding sequence is TGTGCCAGCAGCTTAGGCTCGGGACTGGTATCCAATGAGCAGTTCTTC.

The V gene is TRBV7-3, the J gene TRBJ1-5, with D uncertain. The ends were cut back, 3 bases at V and 0 bases at J, with 15 bases in the middle. The CDR3 has 17 residues. The V gene's germline CDR1 is SGHTA and CDR2 FQGTGA. CDR3: CASSLWSGASSNQPQHF. Here the CDR3 DNA reads TGTGCCAGCAGCTTGTGGTCGGGAGCAAGTAGCAATCAGCCCCAGCATTTT. Full variable domain (outside the CDR3, taken from reference TRBV7-3 and TRBJ1-5): GAGVSQTPSNKVTEKGKYVELRCDPISGHTALYWYRQSLGQGPEFLIYFQGTGAADDSGLPNDRFFAVRPEGSVSTLKIQRTERGDSAVYLCASSLWSGASSNQPQHFGDGTRLSIL.

This clonotype was recorded many times. The chain links TRBV7-9 to TRBJ1-2; D ambiguous. The length of the CDR3 is 12 residues. The V and J ends lost 10 bases and 2 bases respectively, with 11 bases between them. The V gene's germline CDR1 is SEHNR and CDR2 FQNEAQ (reference sequence). CDR3 loop: CAISDENYGYTF. For the CDR3, the DNA is TGTGCCATTTCGGATGAAAACTATGGCTACACCTTC.

This clonotype was seen repeatedly, ten times or more. V usage is TRBV14 and J usage is TRBJ1-1; 8 bases align to TRBD1. CDR3 length: 16 amino acids. Trimming took 2 bases from V and 0 from J; bases not matched to a gene: 5. Germline assignment: CDR1 SGHDN and CDR2 FVKESK. The CDR3: CASSQTTGVMNTEAFF. The CDR3 DNA reads TGTGCCAGCAGCCAAACGACAGGGGTCATGAACACTGAAGCTTTCTTT.

This clonotype has a count of ten or more. The chain links TRBV18 to TRBJ1-2; TRBD1 aligns across 7 bases. Germline lookup yields CDR1 KGHSH and CDR2 LQKENI. The CDR3 runs 15 residues. The ends lost 0 bases at V and 6 bases at J; junction bases unmatched: 7. This chain's CDR3 is CASSPPGQSSHGYTF. CDR3 bases: TGTGCCAGCTCACCACCGGGACAGTCCTCCCATGGCTACACCTTC.

V and J are TRBV3-1 and TRBJ1-2; the match to TRBD1 covers 11 bases. This CDR3 spans 15 amino acids. V was pared by 3 bases and J by 1 base, with 1 base of the junction left unmatched. CDR1 is LGHDT and CDR2 is YNNKEL in the germline V gene (reference sequence). The chain's CDR3 is CASSQGTGGNYGYTF. In DNA, the CDR3 is TGTGCCAGCAGCCAGGGGACAGGGGGTAACTATGGCTACACCTTC.

This clonotype was detected many times. The chain joins TRBV29-1 to TRBJ1-1, with D possibly being TRBD1 (5 bases). The CDR3 contains 12 residues. Germline CDR1 reads SQVTM; CDR2 reads ANQGSEA. V was pared by 0 bases and J by 8 bases, with 10 bases between. The CDR3 protein is CSVEDSGPEAFF. The CDR3 DNA is TGCAGCGTTGAAGATTCGGGACCCGAAGCTTTCTTT.

This clonotype was counted at least ten times. CDR3 sequence: CASSEGLAGWGEQYF. For the CDR3, the DNA is TGTGCCAGCAGTGAAGGACTAGCGGGATGGGGCGAGCAGTACTTC. The chain has TRBV6-1 and TRBJ2-7, with 11 bases matching TRBD2. The CDR3 totals 15 residues. Germline V gene lookup returns CDR1 MNHNS and CDR2 SASEGT. J was trimmed by 6 bases and V by 1 base; bases with no gene match: 5.

This clonotype was counted ten times or more. The genes are TRBV5-1 and TRBJ2-1; TRBD2 might be the D (7 bases). Between the trimmed V and J ends, which lost 0 bases and 5 bases, there was a span of 21 bases. The CDR3 runs to 18 residues. Germline values: CDR1 SGHRS, CDR2 YFSETQ. This CDR3 reads CASSLVLRGTKSNNEQFF. The CDR3 nucleotides are TGCGCCAGCAGCTTGGTTTTGAGGGGGACTAAAAGCAACAATGAGCAGTTCTTC. Variable domain in full (rest from reference TRBV5-1 and TRBJ2-1): KAGVTQTPRYLIKTRGQQVTLSCSPISGHRSVSWYQQTPGQGLQFLFEYFSETQRNKGNFPGRFSGRQFSNSRSEMNVSTLELGDSALYLCASSLVLRGTKSNNEQFFGPGTRLTVL.

This clonotype was seen many times. The V gene is TRBV28, the J gene TRBJ2-1, with 9 bases identical to TRBD2. The CDR3 extends over 17 amino acids. Germline V gene sequence: CDR1 MDHEN, CDR2 SYDVKM. The V and J ends lost 1 base and 6 bases, in that order; junction bases with no gene match: 10. This CDR3 is CASSLYRGRARGNEQFF. CDR3 in DNA: TGTGCCAGCAGTTTATATCGCGGGAGGGCCCGAGGCAATGAGCAGTTCTTC.

The table lists this clonotype with many counts. Its ends do not fully match the called genes, so a read error is possible. This chain links TRBV7-7 with TRBJ2-5; D gene uncertain. The CDR3 has 16 residues. Germline CDR1 is SSHAT and CDR2 is FNYEAQ (reference sequence). CDR3: CASSLGGSYPQETQYF. The CDR3 DNA reads as TGTGCTAGCAGCTTAGGCGGCAGTTATCCTCAAGAGACCCAGTACTTC.

This clonotype has a handful of counts. The rearrangement joins TRBV5-1 to TRBJ1-1; D is unclear. The CDR3 has 16 residues. Germline-derived CDR1 and CDR2 are SGHRS and YFSETQ. Trimming removed 4 bases from V and 1 base from J, with 17 bases in between. DNA for the CDR3: TGCGCCAGCAGCGACCGGACCCCGATAAGGAACACTGAAGCTTTCTTT. Its translation is CASSDRTPIRNTEAFF.

At least ten counts were recorded for this clonotype. The genes are TRBV19 and TRBJ2-1, with D unclear. The CDR3 loop spans 12 amino acids. Trimming took 6 bases from V and 5 from J, leaving 8 bases between them. Germline V gene data show CDR1 as LNHDA and CDR2 as SQIVND (reference sequence). The CDR3 here is CASRGADNEQFF. As DNA, the CDR3 is TGTGCCAGTAGAGGTGCGGACAATGAGCAGTTCTTC. Looking up the rest from reference TRBV19 and TRBJ2-1 gives the full variable domain: DGGITQSPKYLFRKEGQNVTLSCEQNLNHDAMYWYRQDPGQGLRLIYYSQIVNDFQKGDIAEGYSVSREKKESFPLTVTSAQKNPTAFYLCASRGADNEQFFGPGTRLTVL.

This clonotype was seen only once. This chain joins TRBV11-2 and TRBJ1-2, with D perhaps matching TRBD1 (5 bases). Germline V gene data show CDR1 as SGHAT and CDR2 as FQNNGV. The CDR3 has 16 amino acids. V lost 4 bases to trimming and J lost 4 bases, with 19 bases between them. The CDR3 is CASSSLSLGGSYGYTF. CDR3 DNA: TGTGCCAGCAGCTCCCTATCCCTTGGGGGATCCTATGGCTACACCTTC.

The chain has TRBV28 and TRBJ2-1; 7 positions agree with TRBD2. The ends lost 6 bases at V and 0 bases at J; junction bases unmatched: 8. CDR1 is MDHEN and CDR2 is SYDVKM in the germline V gene. CDR3 length: 16 amino acids. CDR3 sequence (DNA): TGTGCCAGCAGCCAAGAAGCTAGCGGCTCCTACAATGAGCAGTTCTTC. Protein product: CASSQEASGSYNEQFF.